This TCR beta chain is drawn from a study of CD8 T cells in ankylosing spondylitis. Study-level findings and limits: One TCR beta motif, made up of roughly 8 highly homologous variants, appeared characteristic of ankylosing spondylitis blood. Relatively rare in peripheral blood, disease-linked clones were also CD8+.

Quantitative 5'-RACE with molecular barcodes generated TCR beta libraries. TCRdb called the 5' RACE reads again in MiXCR, with one record for every CDR3 protein. Seen here are tens of thousands of distinct CDR3 sequences, roughly 8.8% observed once, and the top ten hold about 31%. This clonotype was found a few times. The target antigen is unknown. There are 14 residues in the CDR3. Trimming removed 5 bases from V and 2 bases from J, with 8 bases in between. Germline loops: CDR1 KGHDR, CDR2 SFDVKD. The rearrangement joins TRBV24-1 to TRBJ2-2, with TRBD1 as a possible D gene (6 bases). The sequenced sample was blood, either unsorted or a sorted T cell fraction (not recorded which). This TCR came from a male donor with ankylosing spondylitis. The CDR3 DNA reads TGTGCCACCAGTGCGACAGGCAACACCGGGGAGCTGTTTTTT. Encoded protein: CATSATGNTGELFF.